This TCR beta chain was sequenced in a study of T-cell reconstitution after alpha-beta-depleted transplantation in children. Overall study findings and caveats: Fresh T-cell production supplied most of the T-cell counts and diversity seen one year after transplant.

As concerns this clonotype: Its cognate antigen is unknown.

V trimming: 7 bases; J trimming: 4 bases; junction bases outside the gene matches: 8. Germline V gene data show CDR1 as MGHRA and CDR2 as YSYEKL. The CDR3 runs to 16 residues. During its preparation, the TCRbeta library received unique molecular identifiers. TCRdb analysed the PCR reads with MiXCR anew, one entry per CDR3 protein. This sample carries around 490,000 distinct CDR3 sequences, more than 9.5% of them seen once, and the ten largest clones take around 15%. The TCR sequence derives from a female patient aged 2 to 10 who had a stem cell transplant for aplastic anemia, so the T cells may come from the graft donor. Sample: PBMCs, mostly from graft donor cells, taken 180 days after TCRalphabeta/CD19-depleted stem cell transplant. The chain carries TRBV4-1 and TRBJ2-2, with 11 bases aligning to TRBD2. For the CDR3, the DNA is TGCGCCAGCACCCCAGGTAGCGGGGGGGGCACCGGGGAGCTGTTTTTT. The encoded protein is CASTPGSGGGTGELFF.